Below, 20 T cell receptor beta chains from the same sample are listed, as sequenced in a study of early T cells in non-severe SARS-CoV-2 infection. TCRdb recomputed calls from the 5' RACE reads with MiXCR, one row per CDR3 protein. Of some 59,000 distinct CDR3 sequences listed, 8% to 13% are singletons. Specimen: whole blood. Receptors originate from an adult who was a healthcare worker with PCR-confirmed SARS-CoV-2 infection or an uninfected control (not recorded which).

V is TRBV6-6 and J is TRBJ2-2; TRBD2 is a possible D gene (5 bases). This CDR3 region has 14 residues. Germline V lookup: CDR1 MNHNY, CDR2 SVGAGI (reference sequence). V lost 5 bases and J lost 4, with 11 bases in between. CDR3 in DNA: TGTGCCAGCAGTCAAGACCGGGGCACCGGGGAGCTGTTTTTT. This codes for CASSQDRGTGELFF.

This clonotype has ten or more counts. The genes are TRBV7-2 and TRBJ1-1, with a tentative D call TRBD1 (6 bases). The V gene's germline CDR1 is SGHTA and CDR2 FQGNSA. The CDR3 contains 13 residues. The V end was cut by 5 bases, the J end by 11 bases, with 18 bases between. The DNA for the CDR3 is TGTGCCAGCAGCCTACCGTGGGGGCTGTGGGCTTTCTTT. Its translation: CASSLPWGLWAFF.

This clonotype was counted many times. The chain uses TRBV5-1 and TRBJ2-5; unclear D gene. The CDR3 covers 13 residues. CDR1 and CDR2 from the germline V gene are SGHRS and YFSETQ. Trimming stripped 7 bases from V and 0 bases from J, with 10 bases between. The CDR3, as DNA: TGCGCCAGCTCGACCCGGGACCAAGAGACCCAGTACTTC. Translated: CASSTRDQETQYF. The whole variable domain, filled in from reference TRBV5-1 and TRBJ2-5, reads KAGVTQTPRYLIKTRGQQVTLSCSPISGHRSVSWYQQTPGQGLQFLFEYFSETQRNKGNFPGRFSGRQFSNSRSEMNVSTLELGDSALYLCASSTRDQETQYFGPGTRLLVL.

This clonotype was found a few times. CDR3 nucleotide sequence: TGCAGCCCCAGAGGTGGGGGAGACACTGAAGCTTTCTTT. This encodes CSPRGGGDTEAFF. The chain has TRBV20-1 and TRBJ1-1; the D gene is possibly TRBD1 (5 bases). The germline gives CDR1 DFQATT, CDR2 SNEGSKA (reference sequence). CDR3 length equals 13 residues.

This clonotype was found many times. The chain carries TRBV30 and TRBJ1-3; D is possibly TRBD1 (6 bases). CDR1 and CDR2 from the germline V gene are GTSNPN and SVGIG (reference sequence). Trimming pared 2 bases from V and 4 bases from J, leaving 21 bases between. The CDR3 has 17 amino acids. DNA of the CDR3: TGTGCCTGGAGTTCTTTCCTGGGGGCTGGCTACGGAAACACCATATATTTT. Its translation: CAWSSFLGAGYGNTIYF.

The chain couples TRBV7-3 to TRBJ1-2; TRBD1 matches 9 bases. The trim removed 2 bases at V and 8 bases at J, leaving 6 bases unmatched. Per germline, CDR1 SGHTA and CDR2 FQGTGA. CDR3 size: 14 residues. The CDR3 sequence is CASSLAGDREGYTF. The CDR3 DNA is TGTGCCAGCAGCTTAGCGGGGGACAGGGAAGGCTACACCTTC. The variable domain in full, completed from reference TRBV7-3 and TRBJ1-2, reads GAGVSQTPSNKVTEKGKYVELRCDPISGHTALYWYRQSLGQGPEFLIYFQGTGAADDSGLPNDRFFAVRPEGSVSTLKIQRTERGDSAVYLCASSLAGDREGYTFGSGTRLTVV.

At least ten counts were recorded for this clonotype. This chain connects TRBV14 to TRBJ2-1; 8 bases align to TRBD2. The CDR3 is 16 amino acids. The germline V gene encodes CDR1 SGHDN and CDR2 FVKESK. Trimming at V came to 0 bases and at J to 7 bases, leaving 8 bases not matched to a gene. For the CDR3, the DNA is TGTGCCAGCAGCCAAGAATTGGGACTAGGAAGTAATGAGCAGTTCTTC. It yields the protein CASSQELGLGSNEQFF.

This clonotype has at least ten counts. The chain uses TRBV29-1 and TRBJ1-5; perhaps TRBD1 as D (5 bases). This CDR3 comprises 14 residues. Germline V gene lookup returns CDR1 SQVTM and CDR2 ANQGSEA. V dropped 5 bases and J dropped 6 bases, with 17 bases sitting between them. The CDR3 loop reads CSVLEGQGGQPQHF. The CDR3 region has the DNA TGCAGCGTTTTAGAAGGTCAGGGAGGTCAGCCCCAGCATTTT.

The chain joins TRBV20-1 to TRBJ2-2, with D perhaps matching TRBD1 (5 bases). The V and J ends lost 0 bases and 7 bases respectively, with 18 bases between them. CDR1 and CDR2 from the germline V gene are DFQATT and SNEGSKA (reference sequence). The length of the CDR3 is 16 residues. This CDR3 is CSARDNSQGLSGELFF. CDR3 coding DNA: TGCAGTGCTAGAGATAACAGTCAGGGTCTAAGCGGGGAGCTGTTTTTT.

The V gene is TRBV18, the J gene TRBJ1-5; D may be TRBD1 (5 bases). V dropped 3 bases and J dropped 0 bases, with 15 bases sitting between them. In germline, CDR1 is KGHSH, CDR2 LQKENI. The CDR3 extends over 17 amino acids. CDR3 region: CASSPGGHSYSNQPQHF. CDR3 in DNA: TGTGCCAGCTCACCGGGAGGACACTCTTATAGCAATCAGCCCCAGCATTTT.

At least ten counts were recorded for this clonotype. The chain links TRBV6-6 to TRBJ1-3, with D possibly TRBD1 on 5 matching bases. The ends were cut back, 2 bases at V and 0 bases at J, with 11 bases in the middle. Germline CDR1 MNHNY, CDR2 SVGAGI (reference sequence). The CDR3 runs 16 residues. The CDR3 bases are TGTGCCAGCAGTTACAAGGCGGGGGACTCTGGAAACACCATATATTTT. Its translation is CASSYKAGDSGNTIYF.

This clonotype was seen many times. The chain couples TRBV6-2 or TRBV6-3 to TRBJ2-7; 7 nucleotides match TRBD1. The CDR3 is 14 amino acids. From germline, CDR1 is MNHEY and CDR2 SVGEGT. The V segment lost 6 bases and the J segment 4 bases; nucleotides outside the gene matches: 9. The CDR3 region is CASRPGQPRYEQYF. The CDR3 bases are TGTGCCAGCAGACCGGGACAGCCTCGGTACGAGCAGTACTTC.

The CDR3 nucleotides read TGCAGTGCTGGGGCGGGACAGGTGGTTGGGGAGCAGTTCTTC. Encoded protein: CSAGAGQVVGEQFF. The chain recombines TRBV20-1 with TRBJ2-1; 8 bases line up with TRBD1. Trimming cost V 5 bases and J 10 bases; bases outside gene matches: 13. Germline-derived CDR1 and CDR2 are DFQATT and SNEGSKA (reference sequence). The CDR3 has 14 amino acids.

This clonotype was seen only a few times. The rearrangement links TRBV6-1 to TRBJ2-1, with a weak D call TRBD2 (5 bases). The V gene lost 7 bases and the J gene lost 1 base, with 11 bases spanning the gap. The CDR3 sequence is 14 residues long. Germline loops: CDR1 MNHNS, CDR2 SASEGT. The CDR3, as DNA: TGTGCCAGCACGGCGGGTGATTCCTACAATGAGCAGTTCTTC. As protein: CASTAGDSYNEQFF.

The V and J genes are TRBV5-8 and TRBJ2-3; 12 nucleotides agree with TRBD2. V was pared by 4 bases and J by 2 bases, with 11 bases of the junction left unmatched. This CDR3 region has 18 residues. The germline V gene has CDR1 SGHTS and CDR2 YDEGEE. The CDR3 DNA is TGTGCCAGCAGCCTACTGAAACTAGCGGGAGGCCACACAGATACGCAGTATTTT. This encodes CASSLLKLAGGHTDTQYF.

This clonotype was seen a handful of times. V is TRBV5-1 and J is TRBJ2-6, with D possibly TRBD1 on 5 matching bases. Germline CDR1 and CDR2: SGHRS and YFSETQ. The CDR3 is made up of 16 amino acids. Trimming took off 1 base at V and 0 bases at J, with 8 bases between the two ends. CDR3 nucleotide sequence: TGCGCCAGCAGCTTGACAGGAACCTCTGGGGCCAACGTCCTGACTTTC. Protein: CASSLTGTSGANVLTF. Variable domain in full (rest from reference TRBV5-1 and TRBJ2-6): KAGVTQTPRYLIKTRGQQVTLSCSPISGHRSVSWYQQTPGQGLQFLFEYFSETQRNKGNFPGRFSGRQFSNSRSEMNVSTLELGDSALYLCASSLTGTSGANVLTFGAGSRLTVL.

This clonotype turned up a few times. The V and J genes are TRBV9 and TRBJ1-1; 7 bases are a match to TRBD1. The CDR3 covers 15 residues. CDR1 and CDR2 from the germline V gene are SGDLS and YYNGEE. Trimming cost V 3 bases and J 8 bases; bases outside gene matches: 13. CDR3 residues: CASSDYRETGQEAFF. CDR3 coding DNA: TGTGCCAGCAGCGATTATCGCGAGACGGGACAGGAAGCTTTCTTT.

The chain carries TRBV20-1 and TRBJ2-1, with D hard to call. With 4 bases removed from V and 8 bases from J, the gap between germline ends came to 0 bases. The CDR3 is made up of 8 amino acids. CDR1 DFQATT and CDR2 SNEGSKA come from the germline V gene (reference sequence). Written as DNA, the CDR3 is TGCAGTGCTAATGAGCAGTTCTTC. This encodes CSANEQFF.

V gene TRBV9 combines with J gene TRBJ2-3, with D perhaps TRBD1 (6 bases). The CDR3 totals 15 residues. Trimming stripped 3 bases from V and 1 base from J, with 12 bases between. Germline V CDR1 and CDR2: SGDLS, YYNGEE. In nucleotides, the CDR3 is TGTGCCAGCAGCGCCTTGGGGGCAGGCACAGATACGCAGTATTTT. Its protein product is CASSALGAGTDTQYF. Full variable domain (remainder filled in from reference TRBV9 and TRBJ2-3): DSGVTQTPKHLITATGQRVTLRCSPRSGDLSVYWYQQSLDQGLQFLIQYYNGEERAKGNILERFSAQQFPDLHSELNLSSLELGDSALYFCASSALGAGTDTQYFGPGTRLTVL.

This chain links TRBV20-1 with TRBJ1-2, with D possibly matching TRBD1 (6 bases). Germline CDR1 is DFQATT and CDR2 is SNEGSKA (reference sequence). CDR3 length equals 13 residues. V gave up 6 bases and J gave up 8 bases, with 19 bases separating them. CDR3 DNA sequence: TGCAGTGCCGGGCGGGTTCCAGGGGAAGGCTACACCTTC. Encoded protein: CSAGRVPGEGYTF.